Below, 23 T cell receptor beta chains from the same sample are listed, as sequenced in a study of patients and donors after allogeneic stem cell transplantation (dated by TCRdb to about 2020). The method was RT-PCR. Sequencing was performed on a NextSeq 550. Through fastp at Q25 and MiXCR, TCRdb rebuilt clones from the public reads, retaining in-frame beta chains. Rows with a matching CDR3 protein are joined into one entry that keeps the most common DNA and genes. This sample lists some 880,000 distinct CDR3 sequences; over 15% were detected once. The ten largest clones represent roughly 6% of the sample. Material for sequencing was blood, either unsorted or a sorted T cell fraction (not recorded which). The receptors shown here come from a human donor who was either an allogeneic HSCT recipient or a stem cell or donor lymphocyte infusion donor (not recorded which). It is not recorded whose cells these are; they may come from a transplant donor.

This clonotype was detected many times. The chain has TRBV6-1 and TRBJ1-2; D unclear. CDR1 MNHNS and CDR2 SASEGT come from the germline V gene. This CDR3 is built from 13 residues. The V and J ends lost 2 bases and 4 bases respectively, with 8 bases between them. CDR3 in DNA: TGTGCCAGCAGTGAATCGGGGAGCTATGGCTACACCTTC. This encodes CASSESGSYGYTF.

J is TRBJ2-3 and V is TRBV24-1; D unresolved. CDR1 and CDR2 from the germline V gene are KGHDR and SFDVKD. Trimming shortened V by 4 bases and J by 4 bases, and 11 bases separated the two germline ends. The CDR3 sequence is 14 residues long. CDR3 coding DNA: TGTGCCACCAGTGACCTTAGAGGATCAGATACGCAGTATTTT. The encoded protein is CATSDLRGSDTQYF.

The V gene is TRBV4-1, the J gene TRBJ2-1, with unresolved D. Looked up from germline, CDR1 is MGHRA and CDR2 is YSYEKL. With 5 bases removed from V and 2 bases from J, the gap between germline ends came to 10 bases. This CDR3 is built from 14 residues. In DNA, the CDR3 is TGCGCCAGCAGCACCCGGATTACCTACAATGAGCAGTTCTTC. Translated: CASSTRITYNEQFF.

This clonotype has only a few counts. The chain employs TRBV29-1 and TRBJ2-5; 11 bases are a match to TRBD2. In germline, CDR1 is SQVTM, CDR2 ANQGSEA. This CDR3 is 16 amino acids long. Unmatched junction bases numbered 8, after V lost 0 bases and J lost 5 bases. As DNA, the CDR3 is TGCAGCGTTGAAGATTTTAGCGGGGGGGCCGGGGAGACCCAGTACTTC. This translates into CSVEDFSGGAGETQYF.

The chain is built from TRBV11-1 and TRBJ1-1; 7 bases fit TRBD1. CDR1 SGHAT and CDR2 FQDESV come from the germline V gene (reference sequence). Trimming took 5 bases from V and 3 from J; bases not matched to a gene: 18. This CDR3 has 18 amino acids. The CDR3 bases are TGTGCCAGCAGCCCCACGGAGACAGGGCTTTCCCTCGACACTGAAGCTTTCTTT. Translating gives CASSPTETGLSLDTEAFF.

This chain uses TRBV5-5 with TRBJ1-1, with D perhaps TRBD1 (5 bases). This CDR3 region has 17 residues. The germline V gene has CDR1 SGHKS and CDR2 YYEKEE (reference sequence). Trimming pared 7 bases from V and 0 bases from J, leaving 22 bases between. Written as DNA, the CDR3 is TGTGCCAGCCGCCCCAGGGATCCCCCAACCATGAACACTGAAGCTTTCTTT. Translated: CASRPRDPPTMNTEAFF.

The chain combines TRBV20-1 with TRBJ2-5; 7 bases align to TRBD2. CDR1 DFQATT and CDR2 SNEGSKA come from the germline V gene (reference sequence). The length of the CDR3 is 16 residues. The junction had 14 bases not matched to a gene; V was cut back by 6 bases and J by 1 base. The CDR3 nucleotides are TGCAGTGCCGCCCCCCCGACTAGCCCCACCCAAGAGACCCAGTACTTC. As protein: CSAAPPTSPTQETQYF.

This clonotype was seen repeatedly, ten times or more. A junction boundary mismatches the germline segment, possibly from a read error. The chain is built from TRBV7-7 and TRBJ1-1; D is unclear. The CDR3 length is 13 residues. Per germline, CDR1 SSHAT and CDR2 FNYEAQ (reference sequence). CDR3 protein: CASSSSMNTEAFF. The CDR3 bases are TGTGCTAGCAGCTCCTCCATGAACACTGAAGCTTTCTTT.

This clonotype occurred once. The chain is built from TRBV27 and TRBJ2-7; 7 bases line up with TRBD2. This CDR3 is 14 amino acids long. V was clipped by 6 bases and J by 1 base; unmatched bases: 6. The germline V gene has CDR1 MNHEY and CDR2 SMNVEV (reference sequence). DNA for the CDR3: TGTGCCAGCAGCTTCGTAGCGGGTTCCTACGAGCAGTACTTC. This sequence encodes CASSFVAGSYEQYF.

This clonotype was seen a handful of times. The CDR3 sequence is CASGLGTSGIKNIQYF. The CDR3 DNA reads TGTGCTAGTGGTTTGGGGACTAGCGGGATCAAAAACATTCAGTACTTC. The chain couples TRBV12-5 to TRBJ2-4; TRBD2 matches 12 bases. Looked up from germline, CDR1 is LGHNT and CDR2 is FRNRAP. Trimming at V came to 1 base and at J to 3 bases, leaving 1 base not matched to a gene. The CDR3 runs 16 residues.

This chain uses TRBV18 with TRBJ2-1; 8 positions agree with TRBD2. The CDR3 loop spans 16 amino acids. The V segment lost 4 bases and the J segment 8 bases; nucleotides outside the gene matches: 13. CDR1 and CDR2 from the germline V gene are KGHSH and LQKENI. The CDR3: CASSQTGTRGDHEQFF. CDR3 in DNA: TGTGCCAGCTCACAGACCGGGACTAGAGGAGATCATGAGCAGTTCTTC.

The chain has TRBV5-1 and TRBJ2-5, with D possibly being TRBD1 (6 bases). Trimming took 3 bases from V and 6 from J, leaving 15 bases between them. The CDR3 sequence is 14 residues long. The V gene's germline CDR1 is SGHRS and CDR2 YFSETQ. The CDR3 region has the DNA TGCGCCAGCAGCTCGGAAAGGGGGTGGCAGACCCAGTACTTC. Protein sequence: CASSSERGWQTQYF.

The chain joins TRBV11-2 to TRBJ1-3; D gene uncertain. CDR3 length: 15 amino acids. Germline loops: CDR1 SGHAT, CDR2 FQNNGV. Trimming cost V 5 bases and J 0 bases, with 11 bases left between them. CDR3 DNA: TGTGCCAGCAGCCCTATCCGGACCTCTGGAAACACCATATATTTT. Translated: CASSPIRTSGNTIYF.

The rearrangement links TRBV3-1 to TRBJ2-3; 7 nucleotides match TRBD1. The trim removed 0 bases at V and 4 bases at J, leaving 7 bases unmatched. The germline gives CDR1 LGHDT, CDR2 YNNKEL (reference sequence). The CDR3 runs 16 residues. The CDR3 loop is CASSQDSRGLADTQYF. The DNA of the CDR3 is TGTGCCAGCAGCCAAGATTCGAGGGGGCTGGCAGATACGCAGTATTTT.

This clonotype was seen a few times. J is TRBJ2-1 and V is TRBV20-1; D gene uncertain. V lost 6 bases and J 0 bases, leaving 15 bases between the germline ends. From germline, CDR1 is DFQATT and CDR2 SNEGSKA (reference sequence). CDR3 size: 15 residues. CDR3 protein: CSAVGRSISYNEQFF. CDR3 nucleotide sequence: TGCAGTGCGGTCGGACGGTCCATCTCCTACAATGAGCAGTTCTTC.

In its sample, this clonotype was seen a few times. The rearrangement links TRBV20-1 to TRBJ2-1; TRBD2 aligns across 11 bases. From germline, CDR1 is DFQATT and CDR2 SNEGSKA (reference sequence). The V segment lost 6 bases and the J segment 5 bases; nucleotides outside the gene matches: 6. This CDR3 comprises 14 residues. The CDR3 here is CSARPLAGDNEQFF. The CDR3 bases are TGCAGTGCCAGACCACTAGCGGGGGACAATGAGCAGTTCTTC.

The rearrangement links TRBV6-2 or TRBV6-3 to TRBJ1-1; 7 bases map to TRBD1. This CDR3 is 13 amino acids long. The germline V gene has CDR1 MNHEY and CDR2 SVGEGT. V lost 11 bases and J lost 4; bases outside the gene matches: 10. The CDR3 DNA reads TGTGCCGGATCCGACAGGGTGGGCACTGAAGCTTTCTTT. Residues: CAGSDRVGTEAFF.

This clonotype was observed a few times. The rearrangement uses TRBV10-2 and TRBJ1-5; the match to TRBD1 covers 9 bases. Germline V gives CDR1 WSHSY, CDR2 SAAADI. Unmatched junction bases numbered 3, after V lost 3 bases and J lost 0 bases. This CDR3 has 16 amino acids. CDR3 nucleotides: TGCGCCAGCAGTGATAAGGACAGGGGTAGCAATCAGCCCCAGCATTTT. Translation: CASSDKDRGSNQPQHF.

The chain combines TRBV11-2 with TRBJ1-1; D is undetermined. The CDR3 runs to 14 residues. CDR1 is SGHAT, CDR2 FQNNGV, per germline. Trimming removed 0 bases from V and 2 bases from J, with 7 bases in between. The DNA of the CDR3 is TGTGCCAGCAGCTTAGAGAAGGGTAACACTGAAGCTTTCTTT. Encoded protein: CASSLEKGNTEAFF.

This clonotype showed up many times. The chain uses TRBV12-3 or TRBV12-4 and TRBJ2-5; tentatively, D is TRBD1 or TRBD2 (6 bases each). The ends were cut back, 7 bases at V and 4 bases at J, with 13 bases in the middle. The CDR3 contains 13 residues. The CDR3: CASTLGGGETQYF. The DNA of the CDR3 is TGTGCCAGCACCCTCGGGGGCGGAGAGACCCAGTACTTC.

This clonotype was seen a handful of times. This chain joins TRBV6-6 and TRBJ2-7, with D unclear. V shed 8 bases and J shed 1 base, with 12 bases lying between them. Germline V gene data show CDR1 as MNHNY and CDR2 as SVGAGI (reference sequence). The CDR3 extends over 13 amino acids. The CDR3: CASLSAASYEQYF. CDR3 sequence (DNA): TGTGCCAGCTTGTCGGCGGCATCCTACGAGCAGTACTTC.

This clonotype was seen a handful of times. The V and J genes are TRBV24-1 and TRBJ2-1, with 7 bases aligning to TRBD2. In germline, CDR1 is KGHDR, CDR2 SFDVKD. J was trimmed by 5 bases and V by 4 bases; bases with no gene match: 7. CDR3 size: 15 residues. The CDR3 reads CATSDLTGTNNEQFF. The CDR3 DNA follows: TGTGCCACCAGTGACTTGACCGGGACTAACAATGAGCAGTTCTTC.

This clonotype was counted a few times. The chain uses TRBV15 and TRBJ1-4, with D unresolved. The V and J ends lost 0 bases and 12 bases respectively, with 11 bases between them. In germline, CDR1 is LNHNV, CDR2 YYDKDF (reference sequence). The CDR3 covers 13 residues. CDR3 coding DNA: TGTGCCACCAGCAGAGATAGGCGCGTACAACTGTTTTTT. Translated: CATSRDRRVQLFF. Complete variable domain (other parts from reference TRBV15 and TRBJ1-4): DAMVIQNPRYQVTQFGKPVTLSCSQTLNHNVMYWYQQKSSQAPKLLFHYYDKDFNNEADTPDNFQSRRPNTSFCFLDIRSPGLGDTAMYLCATSRDRRVQLFFGSGTQLSVL.